This TCR beta chain derives from a study of T cells in Graves' hyperthyroidism and ophthalmopathy. Study-wide points: Most thyroid clonotypes expanded above 0.001 were also detected in blood. Before onset, by a median of around 6.4 months, the model predicted ophthalmopathy.

The CDR3 regions of TCR beta were amplified from RNA transcripts. Carried out on the TCR CDR3, a first-round RT-PCR used the HTBI primer set. TCRdb re-derived calls from the multiplex PCR reads in MiXCR, one entry per CDR3 protein. This sample yields about 610,000 distinct CDR3 sequences, of which about a sixth are seen a single time; under 3.5% belongs to the top ten. This clonotype was observed a single time. Its target is unknown. The CDR3 spans 13 residues. V lost 3 bases and J lost 4, with 8 bases in between. Germline V CDR1 and CDR2: MNHNS, SASEGT. The gene calls are TRBV6-1 and TRBJ2-3; D is unclear. Input material: blood. The receptor was isolated from a woman aged 35 to 49 with Graves' ophthalmopathy. DNA for the CDR3: TGTGCCAGCAGTGAGTCAAACCCAGATACGCAGTATTTT. This translates into CASSESNPDTQYF.